The rows below give T cell receptor beta chains drawn from one sample of a study of blood T cell repertoires in COVID-19. Method: immunoSEQ multiplex PCR; TCRdb's copy keeps in-frame clones and lacks some. The table has about 250,000 clones, roughly four fifths seen once. The material sequenced was PBMCs or T cells enriched from blood (not recorded which). The receptors were sampled from a man between 50 and 59 years old who had recovered from COVID-19. CDR3s include the opening cysteine and the closing phenylalanine or tryptophan. A D gene is named only where the DNA matches it firmly. Size tells how often a clone was seen (once, few, many) or the class of an expanded clone, and some rows leave it out.

clone size: .; V gene: TRBV7-9; J gene: TRBJ1-2; D gene: TRBD1; CDR3 protein: CASSLDGTGGGYTF; CDR3 DNA: TGTGCCAGCAGCTTAGACGGGACAGGGGGTGGCTACACCTTC
clone size: .; V gene: TRBV2; J gene: TRBJ1-5; D gene: .; CDR3 protein: CASRPGQPSNQPQHF; CDR3 DNA: TGTGCCAGCAGGCCCGGACAGCCGAGCAATCAGCCCCAGCATTTT
clone size: .; V gene: TRBV7-8; J gene: TRBJ1-5; D gene: TRBD1; CDR3 protein: CASSLGQGRWVNQPQHF; CDR3 DNA: TGTGCCAGCAGCTTGGGACAGGGAAGGTGGGTCAATCAGCCCCAGCATTTT
clone size: .; V gene: TRBV3-1/TRBV3-2; J gene: TRBJ2-7; D gene: .; CDR3 protein: CASSGGAGEQYF; CDR3 DNA: TGTGCCAGCAGCGGGGGGGCGGGCGAGCAGTACTTC
clone size: .; V gene: TRBV12-5; J gene: TRBJ1-3; D gene: .; CDR3 protein: CASGLPQSNTIYF; CDR3 DNA: TGTGCTAGTGGTTTGCCACAATCAAACACCATATATTTT
clone size: .; V gene: TRBV19; J gene: TRBJ2-6; D gene: .; CDR3 protein: CARPDGVRSSGANVLTF; CDR3 DNA: TGTGCCAGACCGGACGGGGTCAGATCTTCTGGGGCCAACGTCCTGACTTTC
clone size: .; V gene: TRBV11-3; J gene: TRBJ2-3; D gene: TRBD1; CDR3 protein: CASSLEGDRGADTQYF; CDR3 DNA: TGTGCCAGCAGCTTAGAGGGAGACAGGGGTGCGGATACGCAGTATTTT
clone size: .; V gene: TRBV5-1; J gene: TRBJ2-1; D gene: TRBD2; CDR3 protein: CASSGGGRNEQFF; CDR3 DNA: TGCGCCAGCAGCGGCGGGGGGCGCAATGAGCAGTTCTTC
clone size: .; V gene: TRBV19; J gene: TRBJ2-7; D gene: TRBD1; CDR3 protein: CASSDRGRDSYEQYF; CDR3 DNA: TGTGCCAGTAGCGACAGGGGAAGGGACTCCTACGAGCAGTACTTC
clone size: .; V gene: TRBV12-3/TRBV12-4; J gene: TRBJ1-6; D gene: .; CDR3 protein: CASSFQGSPLHF; CDR3 DNA: TGTGCCAGCAGTTTTCAGGGATCACCCCTCCACTTT
clone size: .; V gene: TRBV30; J gene: TRBJ1-1; D gene: TRBD1; CDR3 protein: CAWSGPQGGFEAFF; CDR3 DNA: TGTGCCTGGAGTGGACCACAGGGGGGGTTTGAAGCTTTCTTT
clone size: .; V gene: TRBV3-1/TRBV3-2; J gene: TRBJ2-5; D gene: .; CDR3 protein: CASSQDGLASETQYF; CDR3 DNA: TGTGCCAGCAGCCAAGATGGGCTAGCAAGTGAGACCCAGTACTTC
clone size: once; V gene: TRBV6-1; J gene: TRBJ2-7; D gene: .; CDR3 protein: CASSELAGPWSSYEQYF; CDR3 DNA: TGTGCCAGCAGTGAACTTGCGGGACCCTGGAGCTCCTACGAGCAGTACTTC
clone size: few; V gene: TRBV19; J gene: TRBJ1-6; D gene: TRBD1; CDR3 protein: CATQSTGGNSPLHF; CDR3 DNA: TGTGCCACCCAGTCGACAGGGGGGAATTCACCCCTCCACTTT
clone size: .; V gene: TRBV28; J gene: TRBJ2-7; D gene: TRBD2; CDR3 protein: CASRWGGSTYEQYF; CDR3 DNA: TGTGCCAGCAGGTGGGGGGGGAGCACCTACGAGCAGTACTTC
clone size: .; V gene: TRBV3-1/TRBV3-2; J gene: TRBJ1-2; D gene: .; CDR3 protein: CASSQDFRLGGYTF; CDR3 DNA: TGTGCCAGCAGCCAAGATTTCAGGCTTGGGGGCTACACCTTC
clone size: .; V gene: TRBV21-1; J gene: TRBJ2-7; D gene: .; CDR3 protein: CASSTIGGTGGSYEQYF; CDR3 DNA: TGTGCCAGCAGCACTATAGGCGGGACAGGGGGCTCCTACGAGCAGTACTTC
clone size: .; V gene: TRBV19; J gene: TRBJ2-3; D gene: TRBD1; CDR3 protein: CASSGRQGAITDTQYF; CDR3 DNA: TGTGCCAGTAGTGGAAGACAGGGGGCGATCACAGATACGCAGTATTTT
clone size: .; V gene: TRBV7-2; J gene: TRBJ2-4; D gene: .; CDR3 protein: CASSLGLAKNIQYF; CDR3 DNA: TGTGCCAGCAGCTTGGGGCTAGCCAAAAACATTCAGTACTTC
clone size: .; V gene: TRBV5-1; J gene: TRBJ2-1; D gene: TRBD2; CDR3 protein: CASTLVSGGNNEQFF; CDR3 DNA: TGCGCCAGCACCCTGGTCAGCGGGGGAAACAATGAGCAGTTCTTC
clone size: .; V gene: TRBV7-2; J gene: TRBJ2-2; D gene: TRBD2; CDR3 protein: CANGVAGGIGELFF; CDR3 DNA: TGTGCCAACGGGGTAGCGGGGGGAATCGGGGAGCTGTTTTTT
clone size: .; V gene: TRBV4-3; J gene: TRBJ2-7; D gene: TRBD1; CDR3 protein: CASSRSGQGVSEQYF; CDR3 DNA: TGCGCCAGCAGCCGGTCGGGACAGGGGGTATCTGAGCAGTACTTC
clone size: .; V gene: TRBV3-1/TRBV3-2; J gene: TRBJ2-4; D gene: TRBD2; CDR3 protein: CASSLRTSSGDIQYF; CDR3 DNA: TGTGCCAGCAGCCTCCGGACTAGTAGTGGCGACATTCAGTACTTC
clone size: .; V gene: TRBV6-5; J gene: TRBJ2-3; D gene: .; CDR3 protein: CASESPTDTQYF; CDR3 DNA: TGTGCCAGCGAGTCTCCCACAGATACGCAGTATTTT
clone size: .; V gene: TRBV28; J gene: TRBJ2-2; D gene: TRBD2; CDR3 protein: CASSSRLARGELFF; CDR3 DNA: TGTGCCAGCAGTTCCCGACTAGCTAGGGGGGAGCTGTTTTTT
clone size: .; V gene: TRBV3-1/TRBV3-2; J gene: TRBJ2-2; D gene: .; CDR3 protein: CASSLLRAGELFF; CDR3 DNA: TGTGCCAGCTCACTACTGCGGGCCGGGGAGCTGTTTTTT
clone size: .; V gene: TRBV4-2; J gene: TRBJ2-1; D gene: TRBD2; CDR3 protein: CASSQGTSGSSYNEQFF; CDR3 DNA: TGTGCCAGCAGCCAAGGGACTAGCGGGAGCTCCTACAATGAGCAGTTCTTC
clone size: .; V gene: TRBV2; J gene: TRBJ1-2; D gene: .; CDR3 protein: CASSSPGTADGYTF; CDR3 DNA: TGTGCCAGCAGTTCACCAGGGACTGCTGATGGCTACACCTTC
clone size: .; V gene: TRBV9; J gene: TRBJ2-5; D gene: TRBD2; CDR3 protein: CASSGSRHKLAGVRETQYF; CDR3 DNA: TGTGCCAGCAGCGGATCTCGACATAAACTAGCGGGAGTACGAGAGACCCAGTACTTC
clone size: .; V gene: TRBV5-6; J gene: TRBJ2-5; D gene: TRBD2; CDR3 protein: CASSPGTSGRETQYF; CDR3 DNA: TGTGCCAGCAGCCCCGGGACTAGCGGCAGAGAGACCCAGTACTTC
clone size: .; V gene: TRBV5-5; J gene: TRBJ1-6; D gene: .; CDR3 protein: CASSPIQGRDSPLHF; CDR3 DNA: TGTGCCAGCAGCCCTATACAGGGAAGGGATTCACCCCTCCACTTT
clone size: .; V gene: TRBV7-9; J gene: TRBJ2-7; D gene: TRBD2; CDR3 protein: CASSRTTSGSLDEQYF; CDR3 DNA: TGTGCCAGCAGCCGGACCACTAGCGGGAGCCTGGACGAGCAGTACTTC
clone size: .; V gene: TRBV29-1; J gene: TRBJ2-3; D gene: TRBD2; CDR3 protein: CSVGAGGGTDTQYF; CDR3 DNA: TGCAGCGTTGGTGCGGGAGGGGGCACAGATACGCAGTATTTT
clone size: .; V gene: TRBV3-1/TRBV3-2; J gene: TRBJ1-2; D gene: .; CDR3 protein: CASSQESGTYGYTF; CDR3 DNA: TGTGCCAGCAGCCAAGAGTCGGGAACCTATGGCTACACCTTC
clone size: .; V gene: TRBV28; J gene: TRBJ1-4; D gene: .; CDR3 protein: CASSLGGGGRLNEKLFF; CDR3 DNA: TGTGCCAGCAGTTTAGGGGGGGGTGGCAGACTTAATGAAAAACTGTTTTTT
clone size: .; V gene: TRBV11-3; J gene: TRBJ1-4; D gene: .; CDR3 protein: CASSLVVGGTTNEKLFF; CDR3 DNA: TGTGCCAGCAGCTTAGTCGTCGGGGGGACGACTAATGAAAAACTGTTTTTT
clone size: .; V gene: TRBV27; J gene: TRBJ1-6; D gene: .; CDR3 protein: CASSLPGAYSPLHF; CDR3 DNA: TGTGCCAGCAGTTTACCGGGAGCTTATTCACCCCTCCACTTT
clone size: .; V gene: TRBV3-1/TRBV3-2; J gene: TRBJ2-1; D gene: TRBD2; CDR3 protein: CARSCAGAHNEQFF; CDR3 DNA: TGTGCCAGGTCCTGTGCGGGAGCCCACAATGAGCAGTTCTTC
clone size: .; V gene: TRBV18; J gene: TRBJ1-1; D gene: .; CDR3 protein: CASSPPDLGPFF; CDR3 DNA: TGTGCCAGCTCACCACCCGACCTGGGGCCTTTCTTT
clone size: .; V gene: TRBV19; J gene: TRBJ1-6; D gene: .; CDR3 protein: CARRTRSPLHF; CDR3 DNA: TGTGCCAGGAGGACTAGATCACCCCTCCACTTT
clone size: .; V gene: TRBV27; J gene: TRBJ2-2; D gene: TRBD2; CDR3 protein: CASSLGLAGGTRTGELFF; CDR3 DNA: TGTGCCAGCAGTTTAGGGCTAGCGGGAGGGACGAGGACCGGGGAGCTGTTTTTT
clone size: .; V gene: TRBV5-4; J gene: TRBJ2-1; D gene: .; CDR3 protein: CASSTFDSARYNEQFF; CDR3 DNA: TGTGCCAGCAGCACCTTCGACAGCGCTCGTTACAATGAGCAGTTCTTC
clone size: .; V gene: TRBV3-1/TRBV3-2; J gene: TRBJ2-5; D gene: TRBD2; CDR3 protein: CASSQDGAGTSVTETQYF; CDR3 DNA: TGTGCCAGCAGCCAAGATGGGGCCGGGACTAGCGTTACAGAGACCCAGTACTTC
clone size: .; V gene: TRBV4-2; J gene: TRBJ1-5; D gene: .; CDR3 protein: CASSQGGDSNQPQHF; CDR3 DNA: TGTGCCAGCAGCCAAGGCGGGGACAGCAATCAGCCCCAGCATTTT
clone size: .; V gene: TRBV6-5; J gene: TRBJ1-2; D gene: .; CDR3 protein: CASSTGQVYGYTF; CDR3 DNA: TGTGCCAGCAGCACCGGACAAGTCTATGGCTACACCTTC
clone size: few; V gene: TRBV5-8; J gene: TRBJ1-2; D gene: .; CDR3 protein: CASSLGQFQASGYTF; CDR3 DNA: TGTGCCAGCAGCTTGGGACAGTTTCAGGCGAGTGGCTACACCTTC